This section outlines one T cell receptor (beta chain) sequence together with its context. Its antigen is undetermined. CDR3 size: 15 residues. CDR1 is LNHNV, CDR2 YYDKDF, per germline (reference sequence). TCRdb's table, derived via immunoSEQ multiplex PCR, lists solely in-frame clones and lacks some. The sample comprises 65,000 to 95,000 clones, 70% to 90% of which are singletons, and around 5.5% rests with the top ten. The sample is drawn from a study of OX40 agonist ivuxolimab in advanced cancers. At the level of the study: Dose-escalation subjects each had hepatocellular carcinoma, melanoma, renal cell or head and neck cancer. Three patients got partial responses; one had hepatocellular carcinoma and two had cutaneous melanoma. Broader study findings: Low normalized T-cell clonal expansion was also seen in some nonresponders.

Cycle 7 day 1, cycle 4 day 1, and baseline were the timepoints at which blood was sampled. The chain is built from TRBV15 and TRBJ2-5, with TRBD2 identical over 9 bases. Gene TRBJ2-7 matches the end of the DNA better, so the J call may be wrong. The sequence was collected from an adult with an advanced solid tumor such as melanoma, head and neck, liver or kidney cancer. Sample: CD4+ or CD8+ T cells sorted from blood, taken in a trial of the OX40 agonist ivuxolimab. This CDR3 reads CATSTGGLAVHEQYF. DNA for the CDR3: TGTGCCACCAGCACAGGGGGACTAGCAGTCCACGAGCAGTACTTC.